This TCR beta chain was observed in a study of radiation and T cells in renal cell carcinoma (dated by TCRdb to about 2020). Study-wide context: Samples came from a clinical trial, in which primary renal cell carcinomas received 15 Gy stereotactic body radiation therapy followed by nephrectomy 4 weeks later. A total of 53 samples underwent TCR beta sequencing, made up of roughly 26 tumors and some 27 peripheral blood samples. Across all 50 or so samples, under 5,000,000 unique CDR3 nucleotide sequences encoding some 2.6 million unique CDR3 amino acid sequences were identified.

Study-level results and caveats: Effects of radiation dose or scheduling on the TCR repertoire could not be addressed with the single-armed trial design. Because pretreatment tumor biopsies were not available, the baseline intratumoral presence of clonotypes could not be determined. Dynamics of the blood repertoire were not tracked past 4 weeks after treatment. An increase in top tumor clonotypes in blood was observed from baseline to 2 weeks post-radiation, followed by contraction by 4 weeks, which was taken to suggest transient expansion of tumor-resident clones.

Its CDR3 holds 13 amino acids, cysteine through phenylalanine. Just CDR3 DNA is preserved here, 39 bases in frame from base 1. For CDR1 and CDR2, the germline V gene lists SQVTM and ANQGSEA. The trim is 5 bases for V and 6 bases for J, with a gap of 16 bases between the germline ends. In the paper's terms, the time point label means: baseline pretreatment blood. The treatment or condition label for this specimen denotes: 15 Gy SBRT to primary tumor, nephrectomy 4 weeks later. To follow tumor-enriched clonotypes, peripheral blood was collected serially from radiation-treated patients at baseline and again at 2 weeks and 4 weeks after SBRT. All patients had renal cell carcinoma with clear cell pathology. Genomic DNA for TCR sequencing was prepared using the QIAamp DNA Blood Mini Kit (Qiagen). The analyses included just those samples that passed every quality control check. As regards this clone: No antigen is known for it. The sample holds no much larger clone one base away, and base qualities are not on file.

The immunoSEQ kit was used, according to the manufacturer's recommendations, to generate TCR beta libraries from genomic DNA. For library preparation, a first multiplex PCR was performed with proprietary primers, followed by a second PCR in which unique barcodes were added, and bead cleanups were performed after each round. Each sample batch included a kit-provided positive control reaction and a negative control reaction. The final libraries were assessed on an Agilent 4200 TapeStation D1000 ScreenTape, pooled by volume, and quantified by qPCR. Sequencing was performed on an Illumina NextSeq500 using a MidOutput 150-cycle cartridge, with 156 Read1 cycles, 15 Index1 cycles, and the kit custom primers. The pooled library was loaded at roughly 0.9 pM with around 20% PhiX control spiked in. Per the authors' processing: The vendor-processed data were analyzed in R, and a clonotype was defined as all T cells that share the same CDR3 nucleotide sequence. For clone abundance analyses, frequencies were normalized to the 10,000 most abundant clones in each sample. Public T cell clones, averaging fewer than five per sample, were removed before analysis. Tumor-enriched clonotypes and baseline blood-enriched clonotypes were defined as those with an abundance difference of at least 32-fold between compartments. A beta-binomial differential abundance model was used to identify clonotypes that expanded or contracted between blood time points. Tumor-blood repertoire similarity was measured with the Baroni-Urbani and Buser coefficient, and groups were compared using two-tailed Wilcoxon tests in R. What TCRdb holds here is the immuneACCESS table cut down to in-frame rearrangements. Part of the clones is not present; checked against another copy, under half of the missing clones reflect an unresolved V gene, and the others are unexplained. The V and J calls and the clone size are those of that table, but D and trimming were determined from the DNA. This sample is represented by 94,000 or so clones; 70% to 85% of them were singletons. The biggest ten clones account for around 5.8% of the sample.

This receptor was obtained from a man in his 60s with renal cell carcinoma. This sample comprised blood, obtained from a patient whose treatment included radiotherapy and nephrectomy. The sequence links TRBV29-1 to TRBJ1-1, with the D gene uncertain. Here is the DNA: TGCAGCGTTCCGGGCTCCGTTGGAGCTGAAGCTTTCTTT. Its translation is CSVPGSVGAEAFF.